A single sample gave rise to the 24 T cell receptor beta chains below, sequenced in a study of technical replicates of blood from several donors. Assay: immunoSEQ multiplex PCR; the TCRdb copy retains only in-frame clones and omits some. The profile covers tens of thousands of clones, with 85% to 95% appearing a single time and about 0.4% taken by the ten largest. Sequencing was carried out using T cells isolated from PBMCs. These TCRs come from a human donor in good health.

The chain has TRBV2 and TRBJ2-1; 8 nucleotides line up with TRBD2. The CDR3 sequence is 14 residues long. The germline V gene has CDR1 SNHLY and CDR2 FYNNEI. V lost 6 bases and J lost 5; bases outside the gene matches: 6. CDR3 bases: TGTGCCAGCAGAGCCACTAGCGGTAACAATGAGCAGTTCTTC. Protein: CASRATSGNNEQFF. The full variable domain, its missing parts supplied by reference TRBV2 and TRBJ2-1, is EPEVTQTPSHQVTQMGQEVILRCVPISNHLYFYWYRQILGQKVEFLVSFYNNEISEKSEIFDDQFSVERPDGSNFTLKIRSTKLEDSAMYFCASRATSGNNEQFFGPGTRLTVL.

The CDR3 here is CASTILQGGEQFF. The CDR3 region has the DNA TGTGCCAGCACTATTCTACAGGGGGGCGAGCAGTTCTTC. V and J are TRBV27 and TRBJ2-1; TRBD1 aligns across 8 bases. The junction had 9 bases not matched to a gene; V was cut back by 7 bases and J by 10 bases. The V gene's germline CDR1 is MNHEY and CDR2 SMNVEV (reference sequence). This CDR3 is built from 13 residues.

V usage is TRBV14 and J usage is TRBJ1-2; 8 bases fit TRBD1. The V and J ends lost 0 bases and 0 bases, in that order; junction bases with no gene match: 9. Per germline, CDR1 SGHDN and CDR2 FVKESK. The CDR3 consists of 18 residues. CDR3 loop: CASSQDPWTGTSNYGYTF. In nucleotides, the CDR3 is TGTGCCAGCAGCCAAGATCCCTGGACAGGGACTTCTAACTATGGCTACACCTTC.

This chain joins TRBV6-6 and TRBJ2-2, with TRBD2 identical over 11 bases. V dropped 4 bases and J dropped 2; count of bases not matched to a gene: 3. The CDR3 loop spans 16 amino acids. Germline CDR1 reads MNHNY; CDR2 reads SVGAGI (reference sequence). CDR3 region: CASSLGLAANTGELFF. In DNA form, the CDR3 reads TGTGCCAGCAGTTTGGGACTAGCGGCAAACACCGGGGAGCTGTTTTTT.

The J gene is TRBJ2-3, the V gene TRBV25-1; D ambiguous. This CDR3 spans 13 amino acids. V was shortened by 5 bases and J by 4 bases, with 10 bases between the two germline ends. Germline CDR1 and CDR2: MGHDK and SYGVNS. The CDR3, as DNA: TGTGCCAGCAGTCTAAGTTTCGCAGATACGCAGTATTTT. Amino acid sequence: CASSLSFADTQYF.

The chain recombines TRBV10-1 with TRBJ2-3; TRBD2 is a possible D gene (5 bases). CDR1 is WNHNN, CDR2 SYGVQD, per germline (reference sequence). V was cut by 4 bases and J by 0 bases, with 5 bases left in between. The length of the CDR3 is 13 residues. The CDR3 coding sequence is TGCGCCAGCAGTGCGGGGAGCACAGATACGCAGTATTTT. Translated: CASSAGSTDTQYF.

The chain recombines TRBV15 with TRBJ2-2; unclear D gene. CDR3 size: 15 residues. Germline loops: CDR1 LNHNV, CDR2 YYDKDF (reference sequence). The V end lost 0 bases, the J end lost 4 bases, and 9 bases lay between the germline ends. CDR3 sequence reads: CATSRDATFTGELFF. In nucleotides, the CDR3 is TGTGCCACCAGCAGAGATGCGACTTTCACCGGGGAGCTGTTTTTT.

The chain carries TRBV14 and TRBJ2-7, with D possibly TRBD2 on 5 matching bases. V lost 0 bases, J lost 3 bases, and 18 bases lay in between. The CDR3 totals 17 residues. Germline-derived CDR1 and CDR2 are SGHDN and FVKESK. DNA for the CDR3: TGTGCCAGCAGCCAAGATCATTGGGCCGGAGGATACTACGAGCAGTACTTC. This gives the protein CASSQDHWAGGYYEQYF.

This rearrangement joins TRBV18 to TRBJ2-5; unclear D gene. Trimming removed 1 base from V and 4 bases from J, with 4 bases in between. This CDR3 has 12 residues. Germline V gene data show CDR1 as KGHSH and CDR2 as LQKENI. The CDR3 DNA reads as TGTGCCAGCTCACCACTCGGAGAGACCCAGTACTTC. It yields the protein CASSPLGETQYF.

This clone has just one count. The CDR3: CAWIGAVNEQFF. DNA for the CDR3: TGTGCCTGGATTGGGGCAGTGAATGAGCAGTTCTTC. The chain has TRBV30 and TRBJ2-1; a possible D gene is TRBD1 (5 bases). V was clipped by 4 bases and J by 7 bases, with 11 bases between them. Germline V gives CDR1 GTSNPN, CDR2 SVGIG (reference sequence). The CDR3 has 12 amino acids.

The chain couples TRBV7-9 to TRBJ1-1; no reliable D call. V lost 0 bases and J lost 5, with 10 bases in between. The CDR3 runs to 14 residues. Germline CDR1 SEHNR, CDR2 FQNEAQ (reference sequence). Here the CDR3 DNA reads TGTGCCAGCAGCTTAGCTAGTCGAGTGACTGAAGCTTTCTTT. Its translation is CASSLASRVTEAFF.

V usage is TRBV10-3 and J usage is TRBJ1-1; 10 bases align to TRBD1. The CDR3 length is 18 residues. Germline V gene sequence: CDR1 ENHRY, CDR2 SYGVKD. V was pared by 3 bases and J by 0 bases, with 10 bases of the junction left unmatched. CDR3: CAISDLNRDRGLNTEAFF. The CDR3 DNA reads TGTGCCATCAGTGATTTGAATCGGGACAGGGGCTTGAACACTGAAGCTTTCTTT.

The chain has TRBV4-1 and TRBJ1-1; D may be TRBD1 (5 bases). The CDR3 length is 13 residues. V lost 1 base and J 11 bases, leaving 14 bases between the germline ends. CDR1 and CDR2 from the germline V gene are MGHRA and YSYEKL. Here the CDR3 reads CASSQVPGGMAFF. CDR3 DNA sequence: TGCGCCAGCAGCCAAGTTCCGGGGGGTATGGCTTTCTTT.

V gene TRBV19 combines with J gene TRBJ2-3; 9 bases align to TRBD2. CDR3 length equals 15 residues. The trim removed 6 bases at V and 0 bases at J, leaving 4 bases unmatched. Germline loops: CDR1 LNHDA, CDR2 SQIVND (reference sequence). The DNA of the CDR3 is TGTGCCAGTAGCACAACTAGCGGGAGCACAGATACGCAGTATTTT. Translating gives CASSTTSGSTDTQYF.

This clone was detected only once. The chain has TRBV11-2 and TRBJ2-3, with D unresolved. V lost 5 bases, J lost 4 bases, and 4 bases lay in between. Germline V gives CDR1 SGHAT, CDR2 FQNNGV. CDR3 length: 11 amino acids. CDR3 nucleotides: TGTGCCAGCAGCCCATCAGATACGCAGTATTTT. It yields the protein CASSPSDTQYF.

For the CDR3, the DNA is TGTGCCAGCAGTTTGGGACAGGGGGCCATGAACACTGAAGCTTTCTTT. Residues: CASSLGQGAMNTEAFF. The chain couples TRBV28 to TRBJ1-1; 12 nucleotides align to TRBD1. Germline V CDR1 and CDR2: MDHEN, SYDVKM. V trimming: 3 bases; J trimming: 0 bases; junction bases outside the gene matches: 2. CDR3 length equals 16 residues.

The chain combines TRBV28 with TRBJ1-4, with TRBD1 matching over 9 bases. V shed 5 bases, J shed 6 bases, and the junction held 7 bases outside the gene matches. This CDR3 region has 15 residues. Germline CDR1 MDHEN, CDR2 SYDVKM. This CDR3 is CASSVTGQGDEKLFF. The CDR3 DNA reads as TGTGCCAGCAGTGTAACGGGACAGGGAGATGAAAAACTGTTTTTT. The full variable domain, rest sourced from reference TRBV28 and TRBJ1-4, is DVKVTQSSRYLVKRTGEKVFLECVQDMDHENMFWYRQDPGLGLRLIYFSYDVKMKEKGDIPEGYSVSREKKERFSLILESASTNQTSMYLCASSVTGQGDEKLFFGSGTQLSVL.

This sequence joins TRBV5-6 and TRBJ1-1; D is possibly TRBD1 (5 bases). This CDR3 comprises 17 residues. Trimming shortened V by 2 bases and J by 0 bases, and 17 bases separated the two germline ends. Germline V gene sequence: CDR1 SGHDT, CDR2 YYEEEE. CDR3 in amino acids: CASSFQDSRTMNTEAFF. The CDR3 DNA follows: TGTGCCAGCAGCTTTCAAGACAGCCGCACAATGAACACTGAAGCTTTCTTT.

Here the CDR3 reads CASSFRSTSTDTQYF. In DNA form, the CDR3 reads TGCGCCAGCAGCTTCCGGTCCACTAGCACAGATACGCAGTATTTT. V and J are TRBV5-1 and TRBJ2-3, with D unclear. The CDR3 is 15 residues long. The germline V gene has CDR1 SGHRS and CDR2 YFSETQ. V lost 2 bases and J lost 0, with 10 bases in between.

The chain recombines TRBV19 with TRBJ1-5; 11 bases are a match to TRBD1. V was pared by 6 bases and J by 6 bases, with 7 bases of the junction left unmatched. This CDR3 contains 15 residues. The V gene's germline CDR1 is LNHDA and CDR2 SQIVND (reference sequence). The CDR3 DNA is TGTGCCAGTAGACCATCCGGACAGGGGGCTCAGCCCCAGCATTTT. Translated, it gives CASRPSGQGAQPQHF. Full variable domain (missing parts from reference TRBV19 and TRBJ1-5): DGGITQSPKYLFRKEGQNVTLSCEQNLNHDAMYWYRQDPGQGLRLIYYSQIVNDFQKGDIAEGYSVSREKKESFPLTVTSAQKNPTAFYLCASRPSGQGAQPQHFGDGTRLSIL.

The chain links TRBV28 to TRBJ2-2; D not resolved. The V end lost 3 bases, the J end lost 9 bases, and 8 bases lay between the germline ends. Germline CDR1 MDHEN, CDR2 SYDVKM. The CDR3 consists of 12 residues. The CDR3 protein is CASSLRRRELFF. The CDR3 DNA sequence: TGTGCCAGCAGTTTGAGGAGACGGGAGCTGTTTTTT.

The CDR3 here is CASSSGQGLGNQPQHF. CDR3 DNA: TGTGCCAGCAGCTCGGGACAGGGGTTGGGCAATCAGCCCCAGCATTTT. The chain combines TRBV7-9 with TRBJ1-5, with 10 positions matching TRBD1. Germline V lookup: CDR1 SEHNR, CDR2 FQNEAQ (reference sequence). Unmatched junction bases numbered 5, after V lost 4 bases and J lost 2 bases. The CDR3 consists of 16 residues.

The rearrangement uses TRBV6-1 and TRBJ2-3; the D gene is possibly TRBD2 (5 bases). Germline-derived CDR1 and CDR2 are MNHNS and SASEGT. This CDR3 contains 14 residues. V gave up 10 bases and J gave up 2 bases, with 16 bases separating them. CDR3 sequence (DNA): TGTGCCATTATAGAGGGCAGGAACACAGATACGCAGTATTTT. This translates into CAIIEGRNTDTQYF.

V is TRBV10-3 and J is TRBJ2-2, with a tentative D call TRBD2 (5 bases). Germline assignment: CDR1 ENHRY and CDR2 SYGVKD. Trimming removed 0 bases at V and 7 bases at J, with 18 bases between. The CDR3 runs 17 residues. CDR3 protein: CAISESFQLARFGELFF. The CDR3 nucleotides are TGTGCCATCAGTGAGTCGTTTCAGCTAGCACGATTCGGGGAGCTGTTTTTT.